A selection of T cell receptor beta chains follows, all from one sample in a study of blood T cell repertoires in COVID-19. Measured with immunoSEQ multiplex PCR; TCRdb has only the in-frame clones, and not every one. This sample has over 200,000 clones, with more than 85% found just once. Sequenced: peripheral blood. These receptors came from a person aged 18-30 years with COVID-19, enrolled during active disease. The CDR3 runs from the conserved cysteine through the conserved F or W. A D gene is named only where the DNA matches it firmly. Clone size, where shown, is once, few, many, or a class for clones that have expanded.

.	TRBV19	TRBJ2-4	.	CASTGQDKNIQYF	TGTGCCAGTACTGGGCAGGACAAAAACATTCAGTACTTC
TRBD1	TRBV28	TRBJ2-7	.	CASSLRGRIYEQYF	TGTGCCAGCAGTCTTAGGGGGCGTATCTACGAGCAGTACTTC
.	TRBV21-1	TRBJ2-3	.	CASSKWREPDTQYF	TGTGCCAGCAGCAAATGGAGGGAGCCAGATACGCAGTATTTT
.	TRBV11-2	TRBJ2-7	once	CASSPRTIFGGVPYEQYF	TGTGCCAGCAGCCCTAGAACGATATTCGGCGGGGTCCCCTACGAGCAGTACTTC
.	TRBV5-1	TRBJ2-1	.	CASRGWTANEQFF	TGCGCCAGCAGGGGGTGGACAGCCAATGAGCAGTTCTTC
TRBD2	TRBV5-4	TRBJ2-1	.	CASSSRLAGVGSYNEQFF	TGTGCCAGCAGCTCCAGACTAGCGGGAGTCGGGTCCTACAATGAGCAGTTCTTC
.	TRBV6-6	TRBJ1-1	.	CASSYTGGGPNTEAFF	TGTGCCAGCAGTTACACCGGGGGGGGCCCCAACACTGAAGCTTTCTTT
TRBD1	TRBV10-3	TRBJ2-3	.	CAIMGTGGPSTDTQYF	TGTGCCATCATGGGAACAGGGGGTCCTAGCACAGATACGCAGTATTTT
.	TRBV27	TRBJ1-1	.	CASSSLQGMNTEAFF	TGTGCCAGCAGTTCGTTACAGGGTATGAACACTGAAGCTTTCTTT
.	TRBV6-5	TRBJ1-5	.	CASKEAFNQPQHF	TGTGCCAGCAAGGAGGCGTTCAATCAGCCCCAGCATTTT
.	TRBV6-5	TRBJ2-3	.	CASRYRENTQYF	TGTGCCAGCAGGTACAGGGAGAATACGCAGTATTTT